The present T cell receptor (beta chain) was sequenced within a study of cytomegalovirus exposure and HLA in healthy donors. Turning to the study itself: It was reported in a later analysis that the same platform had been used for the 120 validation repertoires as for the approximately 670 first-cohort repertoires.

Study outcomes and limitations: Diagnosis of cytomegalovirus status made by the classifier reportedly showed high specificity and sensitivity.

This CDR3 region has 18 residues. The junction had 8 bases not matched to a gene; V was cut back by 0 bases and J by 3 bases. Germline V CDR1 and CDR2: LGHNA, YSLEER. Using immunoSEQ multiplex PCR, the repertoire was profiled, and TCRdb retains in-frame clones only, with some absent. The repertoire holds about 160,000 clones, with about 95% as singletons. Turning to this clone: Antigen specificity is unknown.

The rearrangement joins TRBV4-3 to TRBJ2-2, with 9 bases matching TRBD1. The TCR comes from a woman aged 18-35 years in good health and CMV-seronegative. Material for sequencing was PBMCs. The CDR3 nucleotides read TGCGCCAGCAGCCAAGATGGCTCTGGGGACAGGGACACCGGGGAGCTGTTTTTT. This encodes CASSQDGSGDRDTGELFF.